A selection of T cell receptor beta chains follows, all from one sample in a study of blood T cell repertoires in COVID-19. Using immunoSEQ multiplex PCR, the repertoire was profiled, and TCRdb retains in-frame clones only, with some absent. The data show 130,000 or so clones, with about 85% seen just once and 1.6% held by the top ten. The specimen was peripheral blood. These receptor sequences come from a human donor in a cohort sampled during active COVID-19. Both conserved end residues are part of each CDR3. Each record gives: J gene, clone size, D gene, V gene, CDR3 DNA, CDR3 protein. D genes are given only for firm matches. Size tells how often a clone was seen (once, few, many) or the class of an expanded clone, and some rows leave it out.

TRBJ2-5 | NA | NA | TRBV28 | TGTGCCAGCAGTTCCGGGACAATCCAAGAGACCCAGTACTTC | CASSSGTIQETQYF
TRBJ2-5 | NA | NA | TRBV18 | TGTGCCAGCTCGGCGGAGGGACCGCAACAAGAGACCCAGTACTTC | CASSAEGPQQETQYF
TRBJ1-1 | NA | NA | TRBV12-2 | TGTGCAAGTCGCCGGAGCTCTCGTGAAGCTTTCTTT | CASRRSSREAFF
TRBJ1-2 | NA | TRBD1 | TRBV14 | TGTGCCAGCAGCCAGGGGACAGGGGACCGCTACACCTTC | CASSQGTGDRYTF
TRBJ1-1 | NA | TRBD1 | TRBV6-5 | TGTGCCAGCAGTTACGAAGGGGGCGCGGGCACTGAAGCTTTCTTT | CASSYEGGAGTEAFF
TRBJ2-5 | few | TRBD2 | TRBV3-1/TRBV3-2 | TGTGCCAGCAGCCAAGGACTAGCGGGAGTGGAGACCCAGTACTTC | CASSQGLAGVETQYF
TRBJ2-7 | NA | NA | TRBV7-2 | TGTGCCAGCAGCTTAGTTCCACTTAGCGGCCCCCAAGCTCACGAGCAGTACTTC | CASSLVPLSGPQAHEQYF
TRBJ2-5 | NA | TRBD2 | TRBV18 | TGTGCCAGCTCACCACCTTCTAGCGGACAAGAGACCCAGTACTTC | CASSPPSSGQETQYF
TRBJ2-2 | many | NA | TRBV6-2/TRBV6-3 | TGTGCCAGCAGTTTATACGGGAAATACACCGGGGAGCTGTTTTTT | CASSLYGKYTGELFF
TRBJ1-2 | once | NA | TRBV5-6 | TGTGCCAGCAGCTTGGATATTAACTATGGCTACACCTTC | CASSLDINYGYTF
TRBJ1-4 | NA | TRBD1 | TRBV28 | TGTGCCAGCAGTGGGACAGGGGCCCTTGCCCACGAAAAACTGTTTTTT | CASSGTGALAHEKLFF
TRBJ2-7 | NA | NA | TRBV6-2/TRBV6-3 | TGTGCCAGCAGTTACTCCCCGCGGGACGGATCTTACGAGCAGTACTTC | CASSYSPRDGSYEQYF
TRBJ2-1 | NA | TRBD1 | TRBV6-5 | TGTGCCAGCAGCCGTTCACGGACAGGAGGGCAGTTCTTC | CASSRSRTGGQFF
TRBJ1-1 | few | TRBD1 | TRBV6-1 | TGTGCCAGCAGTGACCGACAGGGGGCTGCGGGCACTGAAGCTTTCTTT | CASSDRQGAAGTEAFF
TRBJ2-7 | NA | TRBD1 | TRBV29-1 | TGCAGCGTTGTAAGGGACAGGCGCTCCTACGAGCAGTACTTC | CSVVRDRRSYEQYF
TRBJ2-5 | NA | NA | TRBV2 | TGTGCCAGCAGTGCAGAAGAGACCCAGTACTTC | CASSAEETQYF
TRBJ1-4 | NA | NA | TRBV3-1/TRBV3-2 | TGTGCCAGCAGCCCGGGTGTTGGAGGAAATGAAAAACTGTTTTTT | CASSPGVGGNEKLFF
TRBJ1-2 | NA | NA | TRBV3-1/TRBV3-2 | TGTGCCAGCAGCCAAGAAGCCAGCGGGCGCCGATATGGCTACACCTTC | CASSQEASGRRYGYTF
TRBJ2-1 | NA | TRBD2 | TRBV3-1/TRBV3-2 | TGTGCCAGCAGCCAAGGTCTAGCGGGGTCCAATGAGCAGTTCTTC | CASSQGLAGSNEQFF
TRBJ1-1 | NA | NA | TRBV4-2 | TGTGCCAGTATCCCAAATCGGGGGACTGAAGCTTTCTTT | CASIPNRGTEAFF
TRBJ2-7 | NA | TRBD2 | TRBV5-4 | TGTGCCAGCAGCCTTGGGACTAGCGGGAGGCCAGAGCAGTACTTC | CASSLGTSGRPEQYF
TRBJ1-6 | NA | NA | TRBV7-9 | TGTGCCAGCAGCCAGACCCAGGGCAATAATTCACCCCTCCACTTT | CASSQTQGNNSPLHF
TRBJ1-3 | NA | NA | TRBV18 | TGTGCCAGCTCACCCCTTCCCCGGGACTCTGGAAACACCATATATTTT | CASSPLPRDSGNTIYF
TRBJ2-3 | few | NA | TRBV6-5 | TGTGCCAGCAGCTCCAAGCGGACGATCACAGATACGCAGTATTTT | CASSSKRTITDTQYF
TRBJ1-2 | NA | NA | TRBV2 | TGTGCCAGCAGTGCAGCAGGGAGATGGAAAGGCTACACCTTC | CASSAAGRWKGYTF
TRBJ1-2 | once | NA | TRBV7-2 | TGTGCCAGCACCCTACAATACAGGGATGGCTACACCTTC | CASTLQYRDGYTF
TRBJ2-6 | NA | NA | TRBV4-3 | TGCGCCAGCAGCCAAGATGGGCCTTCTCTCTCTGGGGCCAACGTCCTGACTTTC | CASSQDGPSLSGANVLTF
TRBJ2-5 | NA | TRBD1 | TRBV6-5 | TGTGCCAGCGACGACAGGGGGAGAGGTGAGACCCAGTACTTC | CASDDRGRGETQYF
TRBJ1-1 | NA | NA | TRBV7-8 | TGTGCCAGCAGCTCTTTCAGGGGAAGCACTGAAGCTTTCTTT | CASSSFRGSTEAFF
TRBJ2-5 | NA | TRBD1 | TRBV6-5 | TGTGCCAGCAGGAACAGGGGGCTGTACGAGACCCAGTACTTC | CASRNRGLYETQYF
TRBJ2-3 | NA | TRBD1 | TRBV9 | TGTGCCAGCGGTAGAACAGGGGGAAGCACAGATACGCAGTATTTT | CASGRTGGSTDTQYF
TRBJ1-1 | NA | TRBD1 | TRBV30 | TGTGCCTTCCAGGGGGGACAGGGGGCGGAAGGGACTGAAGCTTTCTTT | CAFQGGQGAEGTEAFF
TRBJ2-7 | NA | NA | TRBV5-1 | TGCGCCAGCAGCTTGGGTCTCGGGAACTACGAGCAGTACTTC | CASSLGLGNYEQYF
TRBJ2-7 | few | TRBD2 | TRBV11-2 | TGTGCCAGCAGCTTAGATCTGGGGCTAGCGGGACACGAGCAGTACTTC | CASSLDLGLAGHEQYF
TRBJ2-1 | NA | TRBD2 | TRBV28 | TGTGCCAGCAGCCGATATTCGGGAGGGGCCTACAATGAGCAGTTCTTC | CASSRYSGGAYNEQFF
TRBJ2-1 | NA | TRBD2 | TRBV7-2 | TGTGCCAGCAGCCTAACGGTGAGGCTCCGGGGGGGCAATGAGCAGTTCTTC | CASSLTVRLRGGNEQFF
TRBJ2-6 | NA | NA | TRBV19 | TGTGCCAGTAGTATGAGTGGAGCGGCAGGTCATCCTTCTGGGGCCAACGTCCTGACTTTC | CASSMSGAAGHPSGANVLTF
TRBJ1-2 | NA | NA | TRBV28 | TGTGCCAGCAGTTTTGGGGGCGCGAGGAACTATGGCTACACCTTC | CASSFGGARNYGYTF
TRBJ2-6 | NA | NA | TRBV7-9 | TGTGCCAGCAGCGCCCGGTCGAGGGCTGGGGCCAACGTCCTGACTTTC | CASSARSRAGANVLTF
TRBJ1-4 | NA | NA | TRBV30 | TGTGCCTGGAGTGTACGATGGGGCGGCGAAAAACTGTTTTTT | CAWSVRWGGEKLFF
TRBJ1-2 | few | NA | TRBV1 | TGCACCAGCAGGGACACCCAGAGGGGCTACACCTTC | CTSRDTQRGYTF
TRBJ2-1 | NA | NA | TRBV6-5 | TGTGCCAGCAGCCGCCGGGACAACAATGAGCAGTTCTTC | CASSRRDNNEQFF
TRBJ2-1 | once | TRBD2 | TRBV7-7 | TGTGCTAGCAGCTTAAGCGGGAGGAACAATGAGCAGTTCTTC | CASSLSGRNNEQFF
TRBJ1-1 | once | NA | TRBV19 | TGTGCCAGTAGTATAGTTGGTGGACAGAGAATGAACACTGAAGCTTTCTTT | CASSIVGGQRMNTEAFF
TRBJ2-7 | NA | TRBD2 | TRBV13 | TGTGCCAGCAGCCCCAGGACTAGCCGCTACGAGCAGTACTTC | CASSPRTSRYEQYF
TRBJ2-7 | few | TRBD1 | TRBV28 | TGTGCCAGCAGTCCCCCCTCCCGGGACAGGGGGGTTGAGCAGTACTTC | CASSPPSRDRGVEQYF
TRBJ2-7 | NA | NA | TRBV19 | TGTGCCAGTAGTTGGTCCAGGGGCGTCGGCGAGCAGTACTTC | CASSWSRGVGEQYF
TRBJ2-4 | NA | NA | TRBV27 | TGTGCCAGCAGTTTTTGGGGTGGGGAGAACATTCAGTACTTC | CASSFWGGENIQYF
TRBJ2-7 | NA | TRBD1 | TRBV11-3 | TGTGCCAGCAGCTCGGGACAGGGGTCCGAGCAGTACTTC | CASSSGQGSEQYF
TRBJ2-2 | NA | TRBD1 | TRBV6-5 | TGTGCCAGTAGGGACAGGGGTGGGACCGGGGAGCTGTTTTTT | CASRDRGGTGELFF
TRBJ1-1 | NA | TRBD1 | TRBV7-9 | TGTGCCAGCAGCTTATCTGGACAGGGGGCGGGCACTGAAGCTTTCTTT | CASSLSGQGAGTEAFF
TRBJ1-5 | NA | TRBD1 | TRBV6-1 | TGTGCCAGCAGTGCGGCAGGGGGCGCGAGCAATCAGCCCCAGCATTTT | CASSAAGGASNQPQHF
TRBJ2-7 | once | NA | TRBV2 | TGTGCCAGCAGTGAAGGTCGGGGGGGACAGGGCCCTCTCGAGCAGTACTTC | CASSEGRGGQGPLEQYF
TRBJ1-1 | NA | NA | TRBV12-3/TRBV12-4 | TGTGCCAGCAGGGGGGGAAGTAACACTGAAGCTTTCTTT | CASRGGSNTEAFF
TRBJ1-1 | NA | TRBD1 | TRBV5-1 | TGCGCCAGCAGGGTAGGGACAGGGGGCTGGGGAACTGAAGCTTTCTTT | CASRVGTGGWGTEAFF
TRBJ2-1 | NA | TRBD2 | TRBV19 | TGTGCCAGTAGTGACCGGACTAGCGGGATCGATGAGCAGTTCTTC | CASSDRTSGIDEQFF
TRBJ1-1 | NA | NA | TRBV4-1 | TGCGCCAGCAGCCAAGATCCAGAGTCGGGCACTGAAGCTTTCTTT | CASSQDPESGTEAFF
TRBJ2-5 | NA | TRBD1 | TRBV6-5 | TGTGCCAGCAGTTCGGACAGGGGCCGGTTGGAGACCCAGTACTTC | CASSSDRGRLETQYF